One and the same sample provided the 17 T cell receptor beta chains below, sequenced in a study of T cell responses to AZD1222 COVID-19 vaccine. The data were produced by immunoSEQ multiplex PCR, yet TCRdb's version contains in-frame clones alone and is incomplete. Of about 180,000 clones detected, 85% to 90% appear once; the ten largest clones hold under 2%. This specimen consisted of peripheral blood, obtained on day 0 of AZD1222 vaccination. These receptors were taken from an adult in good health.

The V call is TRBV5-1, the J call TRBJ1-6; D is uncertain. The V gene's germline CDR1 is SGHRS and CDR2 YFSETQ. This CDR3 has 14 amino acids. The V end lost 3 bases, the J end lost 10 bases, and 14 bases lay between the germline ends. The CDR3 is CASSSGQGGSPLHF. The CDR3 DNA follows: TGCGCCAGCAGCTCCGGCCAAGGCGGCTCACCCCTCCACTTT.

V usage is TRBV27 and J usage is TRBJ2-7, with TRBD1 matching over 8 bases. With V trimmed by 6 bases and J by 1 base, 11 bases remained unmatched. Germline V CDR1 and CDR2: MNHEY, SMNVEV (reference sequence). This CDR3 comprises 16 residues. The CDR3 DNA sequence: TGTGCCAGCAGCCAAGACAGGGGCCAACTATCCTACGAGCAGTACTTC. Translating it yields CASSQDRGQLSYEQYF.

V and J are TRBV7-2 and TRBJ2-7, with 8 positions matching TRBD2. V lost 1 base, J lost 4 bases, and 6 bases stayed unmatched. In germline, CDR1 is SGHTA, CDR2 FQGNSA. This CDR3 is built from 15 residues. CDR3 in amino acids: CASSLVIGLAYEQYF. The CDR3 coding sequence is TGTGCCAGCAGCTTAGTAATCGGACTAGCATACGAGCAGTACTTC.

The chain joins TRBV6-1 to TRBJ1-5; D is uncertain. V was cut by 2 bases and J by 4 bases, with 9 bases left in between. Germline-derived CDR1 and CDR2 are MNHNS and SASEGT. The CDR3 loop spans 14 amino acids. CDR3 nucleotides: TGTGCCAGCAGTGAACTCTCGGGTAATCAGCCCCAGCATTTT. Translation: CASSELSGNQPQHF.

V gene TRBV28 combines with J gene TRBJ2-7; 8 nucleotides match TRBD2. The germline V gene encodes CDR1 MDHEN and CDR2 SYDVKM. V shed 6 bases and J 0 bases; nucleotides not matched to a gene: 7. The CDR3 runs to 15 residues. The CDR3: CASRLTSGSSYEQYV. In nucleotides, the CDR3 is TGTGCCAGCAGGCTTACTAGCGGAAGCTCCTACGAGCAGTACGTC.

The chain joins TRBV7-2 to TRBJ1-1; D is undetermined. V was trimmed by 5 bases and J by 0 bases, leaving 13 bases between them. CDR3 length: 15 amino acids. Germline V lookup: CDR1 SGHTA, CDR2 FQGNSA. The CDR3 protein is CASSLSPAMNTEAFF. In DNA form, the CDR3 reads TGTGCCAGCAGCCTTAGCCCTGCTATGAACACTGAAGCTTTCTTT.

The CDR3 sequence is CASSETGGNEQYV. In DNA, the CDR3 is TGTGCCAGCAGTGAGACGGGGGGCAACGAGCAGTACGTC. The chain has TRBV6-4 and TRBJ2-7; possibly TRBD2 for D (7 bases). Germline V gene sequence: CDR1 MRHNA, CDR2 SNTAGT. The CDR3 runs to 13 residues. The V end lost 3 bases, the J end lost 5 bases, and 11 bases lay between the germline ends.

This clone turned up a few times. This chain connects TRBV7-9 to TRBJ1-1; D is unresolved. The CDR3 runs 14 residues. V was trimmed by 1 base and J by 3 bases, leaving 9 bases between them. CDR1 and CDR2 (germline): SEHNR, FQNEAQ (reference sequence). For the CDR3, the DNA is TGTGCCAGCAGCTTAGATTGGGAATACACTGAAGCTTTCTTT. Translating it yields CASSLDWEYTEAFF. The full variable domain, completed using reference TRBV7-9 and TRBJ1-1, is DTGVSQNPRHKITKRGQNVTFRCDPISEHNRLYWYRQTLGQGPEFLTYFQNEAQLEKSRLLSDRFSAERPKGSFSTLEIQRTEQGDSAMYLCASSLDWEYTEAFFGQGTRLTVV.

CDR3 sequence: CAWSKTNTGELFF. The CDR3 bases are TGTGCCTGGAGCAAAACGAACACCGGGGAGCTGTTTTTT. The genes are TRBV30 and TRBJ2-2; D is unresolved. The length of the CDR3 is 13 residues. Between the trimmed V and J ends, which lost 3 bases and 0 bases, there was a span of 5 bases. The germline CDR1 and CDR2 sequences are GTSNPN and SVGIG (reference sequence).

This chain connects TRBV19 to TRBJ2-1; maybe TRBD1 (6 bases). The length of the CDR3 is 14 residues. Germline CDR1 is LNHDA and CDR2 is SQIVND (reference sequence). Trimming cost V 4 bases and J 9 bases, with 16 bases left between them. As DNA, the CDR3 is TGTGCCAGTAGTAACCGCCGCAGGGGCGCTGAGCAGTTCTTC. Its translation: CASSNRRRGAEQFF.

The J gene is TRBJ1-3, the V gene TRBV10-3; 7 bases agree with TRBD1. Germline CDR1 ENHRY, CDR2 SYGVKD. CDR3 length: 15 residues. V lost 5 bases, J lost 4 bases, and 8 bases stayed unmatched. The chain's CDR3 is CAISIGTAEGNTIYF. The CDR3 nucleotides read TGTGCCATCAGTATCGGGACAGCGGAGGGAAACACCATATATTTT.

This chain connects TRBV6-4 to TRBJ1-2; D is unclear. Trimming pared 2 bases from V and 4 bases from J, leaving 11 bases between. The germline gives CDR1 MRHNA, CDR2 SNTAGT. This CDR3 is built from 14 residues. DNA for the CDR3: TGTGCCAGCAGTGACAACAGCGAGGGCTATGGCTACACCTTC. Residues: CASSDNSEGYGYTF.

V usage is TRBV5-5 and J usage is TRBJ2-5; 16 positions agree with TRBD2. The CDR3 is 16 amino acids. Germline V CDR1 and CDR2: SGHKS, YYEKEE (reference sequence). The J segment lost 5 bases and the V segment lost 7 bases, leaving 8 bases of the junction unmatched. The CDR3 nucleotides are TGTGCCAGCCGGGGACTAGCGGGGGGGCCCTGGGAGACCCAGTACTTC. It translates to CASRGLAGGPWETQYF.

The chain has TRBV7-2 and TRBJ1-4; the D is unclear. From germline, CDR1 is SGHTA and CDR2 FQGNSA. The CDR3 sequence is 14 residues long. V was shortened by 5 bases and J by 5 bases, with 12 bases between the two germline ends. For the CDR3, the DNA is TGTGCCAGCAGCGGAACTTATGAAAATGAAAAACTGTTTTTT. This sequence encodes CASSGTYENEKLFF. Supplemented by reference TRBV7-2 and TRBJ1-4, the full variable domain reads GAGVSQSPSNKVTEKGKDVELRCDPISGHTALYWYRQSLGQGLEFLIYFQGNSAPDKSGLPSDRFSAERTGGSVSTLTIQRTQQEDSAVYLCASSGTYENEKLFFGSGTQLSVL.

Worth noting for this clone: Distinct nucleotide sequences in the sample also encode this CDR3. The V and J genes are TRBV18 and TRBJ1-1; possible D gene TRBD1, 5 bases. This CDR3 is built from 13 residues. Trimming left V 3 bases short and J 2 bases short, with 7 bases between. Germline values: CDR1 KGHSH, CDR2 LQKENI. As DNA, the CDR3 is TGTGCCAGCTCACCGGGGCCAAACACTGAAGCTTTCTTT. Translating it yields CASSPGPNTEAFF.

The gene calls are TRBV6-5 and TRBJ2-1, with 12 bases lining up with TRBD2. Germline trimming cut 5 bases from V and 3 bases from J; bases unmatched to any gene: 2. The CDR3 covers 15 residues. Germline V lookup: CDR1 MNHEY, CDR2 SVGAGI. CDR3 nucleotides: TGTGCCAGCAGTCTGGGACTAGCGGGCTACAATGAGCAGTTCTTC. Translating it yields CASSLGLAGYNEQFF.

This clone turned up a few times. Other DNA sequences in this specimen translate into the identical CDR3. CDR3 in DNA: TGTGCCAGCTCACCACCGGGCAGGAACACTGAAGCTTTCTTT. It translates to CASSPPGRNTEAFF. The chain combines TRBV18 with TRBJ1-1, with D hard to call. The V and J ends lost 0 bases and 1 base respectively, with 6 bases between them. CDR1 KGHSH and CDR2 LQKENI come from the germline V gene. CDR3 length equals 14 residues.